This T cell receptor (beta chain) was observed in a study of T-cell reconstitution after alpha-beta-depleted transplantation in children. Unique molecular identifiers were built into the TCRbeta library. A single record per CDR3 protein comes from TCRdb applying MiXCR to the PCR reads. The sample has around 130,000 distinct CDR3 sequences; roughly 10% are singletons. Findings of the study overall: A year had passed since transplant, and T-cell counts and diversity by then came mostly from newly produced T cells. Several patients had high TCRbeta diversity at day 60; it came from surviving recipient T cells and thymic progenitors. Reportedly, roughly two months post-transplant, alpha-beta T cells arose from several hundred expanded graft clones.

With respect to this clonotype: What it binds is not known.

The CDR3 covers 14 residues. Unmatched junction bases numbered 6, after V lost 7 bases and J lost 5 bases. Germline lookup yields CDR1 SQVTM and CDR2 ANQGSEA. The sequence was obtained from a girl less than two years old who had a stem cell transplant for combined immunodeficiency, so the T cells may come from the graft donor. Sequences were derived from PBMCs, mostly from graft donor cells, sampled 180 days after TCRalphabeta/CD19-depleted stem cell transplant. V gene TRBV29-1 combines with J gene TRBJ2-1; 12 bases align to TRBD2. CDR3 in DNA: TGCAGCGCGTCGGGACTAGCGGGCGACAATGAGCAGTTCTTC. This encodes CSASGLAGDNEQFF.